These 21 T cell receptor beta chains were all obtained from the same sample, sequenced in a study of CD8 T cells in Susac syndrome. The authors reverse transcribed 0.5 to 1 ug RNA with random hexamers. In TCRdb, the immunoSEQ multiplex PCR reads were re-called with MiXCR into one record per CDR3 protein. The data contain about 130,000 distinct CDR3 sequences, 90% to 95% of them singletons. The sample comprised CD8+ T cells from PBMCs. These receptors were collected from a human donor with multiple sclerosis.

This chain joins TRBV30 and TRBJ2-2; possibly TRBD2 for D (6 bases). Germline CDR1 and CDR2: GTSNPN and SVGIG (reference sequence). CDR3 length equals 13 residues. Trimming shortened V by 5 bases and J by 4 bases, and 11 bases separated the two germline ends. The CDR3 DNA follows: TGTGCCTGGGATCACGGGGGCACCGGGGAGCTGTTTTTT. It is translated as CAWDHGGTGELFF.

The gene calls are TRBV9 and TRBJ1-1, with 8 bases aligning to TRBD1. The CDR3 is 14 residues long. V trimming: 7 bases; J trimming: 4 bases; junction bases outside the gene matches: 9. Per germline, CDR1 SGDLS and CDR2 YYNGEE. Here the CDR3 DNA reads TGTGCCAGCGGCACGGACAGGGTGGGCACTGAAGCTTTCTTT. Translation: CASGTDRVGTEAFF.

The V and J genes are TRBV6-1 and TRBJ2-5; weak D call: TRBD2 (6 bases). V was pared by 5 bases and J by 3 bases, with 19 bases between. The CDR3 extends over 16 amino acids. Germline loops: CDR1 MNHNS, CDR2 SASEGT. The CDR3 reads CASSQRPGREEETQYF. Written as DNA, the CDR3 is TGTGCCAGCAGTCAGAGACCGGGAAGGGAGGAAGAGACCCAGTACTTC.

CDR3 amino acids: CASSVGGAQGTQYF. In nucleotides, the CDR3 is TGTGCCAGCAGCGTAGGAGGAGCCCAGGGTACGCAGTATTTT. The rearrangement links TRBV9 to TRBJ2-3; D possibly corresponds to TRBD1 (5 bases). The CDR3 is 14 residues long. V shed 0 bases and J shed 8 bases, with 13 bases lying between them. Germline values: CDR1 SGDLS, CDR2 YYNGEE.

V is TRBV12-3 or TRBV12-4 and J is TRBJ2-3; 8 bases map to TRBD1. J was trimmed by 3 bases and V by 4 bases; bases with no gene match: 15. The CDR3 spans 18 residues. Here the CDR3 DNA reads TGTGCCAGCAGTTCAGGGGGCGAGGGACGAGAACCGACAGATACGCAGTATTTT. Amino acid sequence: CASSSGGEGREPTDTQYF.

CDR3: CAIGLESPTDTQYF. DNA of the CDR3: TGTGCCATCGGACTAGAAAGTCCCACAGATACGCAGTATTTT. The chain combines TRBV10-3 with TRBJ2-3; 7 positions agree with TRBD2. Germline-derived CDR1 and CDR2 are ENHRY and SYGVKD. The V gene end was trimmed by 8 bases and the J gene end by 2 bases; junction bases not matched to a gene: 7. The CDR3 extends over 14 amino acids.

V and J are TRBV27 and TRBJ2-7; TRBD2 matches at 8 bases. The V segment lost 4 bases and the J segment 5 bases; nucleotides outside the gene matches: 7. The CDR3 has 14 residues. CDR1 and CDR2 from the germline V gene are MNHEY and SMNVEV (reference sequence). The DNA of the CDR3 is TGTGCCAGCAGTTCCCTTCCGGGGGGGGACGAGCAGTACTTC. This gives the protein CASSSLPGGDEQYF.

The chain combines TRBV30 with TRBJ2-1; 15 bases align to TRBD2. The CDR3 totals 16 residues. Looked up from germline, CDR1 is GTSNPN and CDR2 is SVGIG (reference sequence). The trim removed 5 bases at V and 0 bases at J, leaving 2 bases unmatched. The DNA of the CDR3 is TGTGCCTGGGGACTAGCGGGAGGGAGCTCCTACAATGAGCAGTTCTTC. Protein sequence: CAWGLAGGSSYNEQFF.

The chain employs TRBV9 and TRBJ1-5, with TRBD1 as a possible D gene (5 bases). V dropped 3 bases and J dropped 6 bases, with 10 bases sitting between them. The CDR3 runs to 13 residues. Germline CDR1 is SGDLS and CDR2 is YYNGEE. Here the CDR3 reads CASSGGSGQPQHF. The CDR3 DNA sequence: TGTGCCAGCAGCGGGGGGTCCGGTCAGCCCCAGCATTTT.

The J gene is TRBJ2-7, the V gene TRBV9; no definite D call. The V gene lost 3 bases and the J gene lost 5 bases, with 12 bases spanning the gap. CDR1 and CDR2 from the germline V gene are SGDLS and YYNGEE. The CDR3 sequence is 13 residues long. The CDR3, as DNA: TGTGCCAGCAGCGCAGATTCACCGGACGAGCAGTACTTC. Protein sequence: CASSADSPDEQYF.

The V gene is TRBV7-3, the J gene TRBJ2-7; a possible D gene is TRBD2 (5 bases). Trimming took off 3 bases at V and 6 bases at J, with 12 bases between the two ends. The CDR3 has 13 amino acids. Germline CDR1 is SGHTA and CDR2 is FQGTGA. CDR3 bases: TGTGCCAGCAGCTTGACGGTAAGCGGCGAGCAGTACTTC. Translation gives CASSLTVSGEQYF.

This clonotype showed up just once. The chain uses TRBV6-5 and TRBJ1-1; no reliable D call. The CDR3 extends over 13 amino acids. The V gene's germline CDR1 is MNHEY and CDR2 SVGAGI. Trimming cost V 4 bases and J 1 base, with 7 bases left between them. The CDR3 protein is CASSFTQNTEAFF. The CDR3 DNA follows: TGTGCCAGCAGTTTCACACAGAACACTGAAGCTTTCTTT.

The chain is built from TRBV12-3 or TRBV12-4 and TRBJ2-3, with D unresolved. Trimming removed 3 bases at V and 6 bases at J, with 7 bases between. The CDR3 runs to 12 residues. CDR3 in DNA: TGTGCCAGCAGTTTGTGGGCGGATACGCAGTATTTT. This codes for CASSLWADTQYF.

J is TRBJ2-2 and V is TRBV5-1, with 8 bases lining up with TRBD1. Germline loops: CDR1 SGHRS, CDR2 YFSETQ. After removal of 2 bases from V and 8 bases from J, the junction contained 5 bases not matched to a gene. The CDR3 consists of 14 residues. CDR3 amino acids: CASSFRTGPGELFF. The CDR3 DNA reads TGCGCCAGCAGCTTCCGGACAGGGCCTGGGGAGCTGTTTTTT.

This chain uses TRBV19 with TRBJ2-7; tentatively, D is TRBD1 or TRBD2 (5 bases each). Germline CDR1 reads LNHDA; CDR2 reads SQIVND (reference sequence). Trimming took 4 bases from V and 1 from J, leaving 8 bases between them. The CDR3 covers 13 residues. This CDR3 is CASSTGPSYEQYF. The CDR3 DNA reads TGTGCCAGTAGTACGGGGCCGTCCTACGAGCAGTACTTC.

The chain carries TRBV24-1 and TRBJ2-7; no clear D. This CDR3 comprises 12 residues. Trimming took 0 bases from V and 3 from J, leaving 2 bases between them. The germline gives CDR1 KGHDR, CDR2 SFDVKD. The CDR3 DNA follows: TGTGCCACCAGTGATTTGATCTACGAGCAGTACTTC. This encodes CATSDLIYEQYF.

V usage is TRBV12-3 or TRBV12-4 and J usage is TRBJ2-7; 10 bases are a match to TRBD2. V was pared by 5 bases and J by 4 bases, with 5 bases of the junction left unmatched. The CDR3 runs 14 residues. CDR3: CASSIQRGGYEQYF. For the CDR3, the DNA is TGTGCCAGCAGTATTCAGCGGGGGGGATACGAGCAGTACTTC.

The genes are TRBV12-3 or TRBV12-4 and TRBJ1-5; D unclear. The CDR3 runs to 13 residues. Trimming stripped 3 bases from V and 4 bases from J, with 7 bases between. The CDR3 DNA sequence: TGTGCCAGCAGTTTCGGGCCGAATCAGCCCCAGCATTTT. Translation: CASSFGPNQPQHF.

The CDR3 is CATSDGQGDGYTF. In DNA form, the CDR3 reads TGTGCCACCAGTGACGGACAGGGGGACGGCTACACCTTC. The V and J genes are TRBV24-1 and TRBJ1-2; 10 positions match TRBD1. CDR1 KGHDR and CDR2 SFDVKD come from the germline V gene. J was trimmed by 8 bases and V by 4 bases; bases with no gene match: 3. CDR3 size: 13 residues.

The V and J genes are TRBV2 and TRBJ1-1; D is unclear. The germline CDR1 and CDR2 sequences are SNHLY and FYNNEI. The CDR3 spans 13 residues. The V end lost 4 bases, the J end lost 4 bases, and 10 bases lay between the germline ends. CDR3 loop: CASSAGFSTEAFF. The CDR3 region has the DNA TGTGCCAGCAGTGCAGGATTTAGCACTGAAGCTTTCTTT.

The chain is built from TRBV6-1 and TRBJ2-3; 9 positions agree with TRBD2. Germline CDR1 reads MNHNS; CDR2 reads SASEGT. Trimming took 5 bases from V and 2 from J; bases not matched to a gene: 17. This CDR3 has 19 residues. CDR3 amino acids: CASSRLGLAGSRDTDTQYF. Here the CDR3 DNA reads TGTGCCAGCAGTCGGCTGGGCCTAGCGGGATCTAGGGACACAGATACGCAGTATTTT.